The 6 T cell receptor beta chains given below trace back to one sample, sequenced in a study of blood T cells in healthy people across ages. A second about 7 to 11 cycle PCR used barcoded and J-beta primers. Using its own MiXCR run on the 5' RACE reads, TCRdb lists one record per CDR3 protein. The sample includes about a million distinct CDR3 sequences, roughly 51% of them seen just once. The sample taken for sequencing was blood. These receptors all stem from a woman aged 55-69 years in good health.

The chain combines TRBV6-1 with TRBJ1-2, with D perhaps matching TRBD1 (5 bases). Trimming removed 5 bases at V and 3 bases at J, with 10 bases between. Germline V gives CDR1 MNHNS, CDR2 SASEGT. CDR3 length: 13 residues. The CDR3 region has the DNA TGTGCCAGCAGTTTGGGACGGGACTATGGCTACACCTTC. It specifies CASSLGRDYGYTF.

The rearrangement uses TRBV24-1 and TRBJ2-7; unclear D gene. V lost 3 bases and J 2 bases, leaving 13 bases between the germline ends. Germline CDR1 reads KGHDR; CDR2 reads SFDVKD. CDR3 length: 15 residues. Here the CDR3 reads CATSDSKIPPYEQYF. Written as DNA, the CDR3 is TGTGCCACCAGTGATAGCAAAATTCCCCCCTACGAGCAGTACTTC.

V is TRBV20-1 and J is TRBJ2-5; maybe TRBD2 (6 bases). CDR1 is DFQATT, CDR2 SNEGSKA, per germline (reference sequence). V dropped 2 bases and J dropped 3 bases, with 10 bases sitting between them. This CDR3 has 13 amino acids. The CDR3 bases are TGCAGTGCTAGACTCGGGAGTGAAGAGACCCAGTACTTC. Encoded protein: CSARLGSEETQYF.

CDR3 region: CASSSWTGFNGRPQHF. CDR3 nucleotide sequence: TGTGCCAGCAGTTCTTGGACAGGCTTTAACGGTCGGCCCCAGCATTTT. The gene calls are TRBV6-2 or TRBV6-3 and TRBJ1-5; TRBD1 matches at 7 bases. The CDR3 spans 16 residues. Germline-derived CDR1 and CDR2 are MNHEY and SVGEGT. The V segment lost 4 bases and the J segment 9 bases; nucleotides outside the gene matches: 15.

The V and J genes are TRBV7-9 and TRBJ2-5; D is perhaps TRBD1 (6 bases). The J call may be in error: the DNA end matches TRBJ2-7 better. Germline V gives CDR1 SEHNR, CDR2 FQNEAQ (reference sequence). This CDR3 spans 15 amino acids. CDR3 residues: CASSLAEKGDYEQYF. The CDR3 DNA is TGTGCCAGCAGCTTAGCTGAAAAGGGGGACTACGAGCAGTACTTC.

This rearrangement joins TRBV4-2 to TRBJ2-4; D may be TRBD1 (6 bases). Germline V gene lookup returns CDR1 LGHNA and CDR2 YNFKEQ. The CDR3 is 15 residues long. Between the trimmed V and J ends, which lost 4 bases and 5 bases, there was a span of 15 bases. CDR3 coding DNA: TGTGCCAGCAGCCTCCGGGAAGGGGGAGAAAACATTCAGTACTTC. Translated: CASSLREGGENIQYF.